Listed below are T cell receptor beta chains from one sample, sequenced in a study of cytotoxic CD8 clonotypes in ibrutinib-treated CLL. TCRdb's table, derived via immunoSEQ multiplex PCR, lists solely in-frame clones and lacks some. This sample carries under 200,000 clones, roughly 80% of them seen once, and the ten largest clones take roughly 1.9%. The material was PBMCs, obtained after 12 months of ibrutinib treatment. The receptors come from a human donor with chronic lymphocytic leukemia. Both conserved end residues are part of each CDR3. D genes are given only for firm matches. Only part of the rows carry a size: once, few, many, or a class if the clone is expanded.

>-|TRBV6-6|-|12|TRBJ1-1
CASSYLGTEAFF
TGTGCCAGCAGTTACTTGGGGACTGAAGCTTTCTTT
>-|TRBV19|-|13|TRBJ1-5
CASRPQVGQPQHF
TGTGCCAGTAGGCCGCAGGTGGGACAGCCCCAGCATTTT
>TRBD1|TRBV7-2|-|16|TRBJ2-7
CASSSTGTGGVYEQYF
TGTGCCAGCAGCTCCACCGGGACAGGGGGGGTCTACGAGCAGTACTTC
>-|TRBV6-6|few|12|TRBJ1-5
CASSYSGQPQHF
TGTGCCAGCAGTTATTCTGGGCAGCCCCAGCATTTT
>-|TRBV29-1|-|18|TRBJ2-1
CSVPRGGSRGLPYNEQFF
TGCAGCGTTCCCAGGGGGGGGTCTCGCGGGCTGCCCTACAATGAGCAGTTCTTC
>-|TRBV9|-|19|TRBJ1-3
CASSASPGGSYSSGNTIYF
TGTGCCAGCAGCGCCAGTCCGGGCGGCAGTTATTCCTCTGGAAACACCATATATTTT
>-|TRBV28|-|16|TRBJ2-1
CASSLGHSVSYNEQFF
TGTGCCAGCAGTTTAGGACATAGCGTCTCCTACAATGAGCAGTTCTTC
>TRBD1|TRBV9|-|17|TRBJ2-6
CASSVGDRGLGANVLTF
TGTGCCAGCAGCGTAGGAGACAGGGGGCTTGGGGCCAACGTCCTGACTTTC
>-|TRBV28|-|12|TRBJ2-7
CASREDSYEQYF
TGTGCCAGCAGGGAGGACAGCTACGAGCAGTACTTC
>TRBD1|TRBV7-3|-|15|TRBJ2-5
CASSPGQGTSETQYF
TGTGCCAGCAGCCCAGGACAGGGCACTTCTGAGACCCAGTACTTC
>TRBD1|TRBV5-1|-|13|TRBJ1-1
CASSLGQGLAAFF
TGCGCCAGCAGCCTCGGACAGGGATTAGCTGCTTTCTTT
>-|TRBV2|-|14|TRBJ1-4
CASSVRNTNEKLFF
TGTGCCAGCAGTGTTCGGAACACTAATGAAAAACTGTTTTTT
>-|TRBV5-6|-|12|TRBJ1-5
CASSLIDQPQHF
TGTGCCAGCAGCTTGATCGATCAGCCCCAGCATTTT
>-|TRBV7-9|-|14|TRBJ1-4
CASSLQGTNEKLFF
TGTGCCAGCAGCTTACAGGGCACTAATGAAAAACTGTTTTTT
>TRBD1|TRBV28|-|17|TRBJ1-5
CASIPAPQTGSRQPQHF
TGTGCCAGCATCCCCGCCCCGCAGACAGGGTCACGACAGCCCCAGCATTTT
>-|TRBV19|once|14|TRBJ2-7
CASSIVSYSGEQYF
TGTGCCAGTAGTATAGTTAGTTACAGCGGCGAGCAGTACTTC
>TRBD1|TRBV27|-|14|TRBJ2-5
CASSLTGVYGEIYF
TGTGCCAGCAGTTTGACAGGGGTTTACGGCGAGATTTACTTC
>-|TRBV9|-|15|TRBJ1-3
CASSVERASGNTIYF
TGTGCCAGCAGCGTAGAAAGGGCCTCTGGAAACACCATATATTTT
>-|TRBV28|-|17|TRBJ1-4
CASSSLGRATTNEKLFF
TGTGCCAGCAGTTCCCTGGGCAGGGCAACAACTAATGAAAAACTGTTTTTT
>TRBD1|TRBV6-1|-|13|TRBJ1-2
CASSQTGNYGYTF
TGTGCCAGCAGTCAGACAGGGAACTATGGCTACACCTTC
>-|TRBV4-3|-|16|TRBJ2-5
CASNQDHGGPRETQYF
TGCGCCAGCAACCAAGATCATGGGGGGCCCCGGGAGACCCAGTACTTC
>TRBD1|TRBV11-1|once|15|TRBJ1-1
CASSLRTGPNTEAFF
TGTGCCAGCAGCCTTCGGACAGGGCCGAACACTGAAGCTTTCTTT
>-|TRBV5-6|-|17|TRBJ1-2
CASSLTAPRGSIGGYTF
TGTGCCAGCAGCTTAACGGCCCCGAGGGGGTCTATAGGTGGCTACACCTTC
>-|TRBV7-2|-|14|TRBJ1-4
CASKGSQTNEKLFF
TGTGCCAGCAAAGGGAGTCAGACTAATGAAAAACTGTTTTTT
>-|TRBV6-1|-|17|TRBJ2-3
CASSEYIDMGARDTQYF
TGTGCCAGCAGTGAATACATCGACATGGGGGCTAGGGATACGCAGTATTTT
>TRBD1|TRBV6-5|-|14|TRBJ2-5
CASSGLGQGETQYF
TGTGCCAGCAGTGGCCTCGGACAGGGCGAGACCCAGTACTTC
>-|TRBV7-2|few|14|TRBJ2-7
CASSPREFTYEQYF
TGTGCCAGCAGCCCCCGGGAATTCACCTACGAGCAGTACTTC
>-|TRBV4-2|-|15|TRBJ1-1
CASSQVRDINTEAFF
TGTGCCAGCAGCCAAGTCCGGGACATAAACACTGAAGCTTTCTTT
>TRBD1|TRBV30|-|13|TRBJ1-3
CATSGGQGNTIYF
TGTGCCACTTCAGGGGGCCAAGGAAACACCATATATTTT
>-|TRBV5-6|-|13|TRBJ2-4
CASRRDRQNIQYF
TGTGCCAGCAGACGAGATAGACAAAACATTCAGTACTTC
>-|TRBV15|-|17|TRBJ1-5
CATSRGVVQNSNQPQHF
TGTGCCACCAGCAGAGGGGTAGTCCAAAATAGCAATCAGCCCCAGCATTTT
>-|TRBV7-9|-|14|TRBJ1-2
CASGASTTPYGYTF
TGTGCCTCTGGGGCCAGCACTACCCCCTATGGCTACACCTTC
>TRBD1|TRBV28|-|15|TRBJ2-3
CASSLGTGKTDTQYF
TGTGCCAGCAGTTTGGGGACAGGGAAGACAGATACGCAGTATTTT
>-|TRBV5-4|-|15|TRBJ1-1
CASSPPGTRNTEAFF
TGTGCCAGCAGCCCTCCGGGGACCAGGAACACTGAAGCTTTCTTT
>-|TRBV6-6|many|13|TRBJ2-2
CASSWANTGELFF
TGTGCCAGCAGTTGGGCAAACACCGGGGAGCTGTTTTTT
>-|TRBV12-5|-|15|TRBJ2-1
CASGSSESSYNEQFF
TGTGCTAGTGGTTCGAGCGAGAGCTCCTACAATGAGCAGTTCTTC